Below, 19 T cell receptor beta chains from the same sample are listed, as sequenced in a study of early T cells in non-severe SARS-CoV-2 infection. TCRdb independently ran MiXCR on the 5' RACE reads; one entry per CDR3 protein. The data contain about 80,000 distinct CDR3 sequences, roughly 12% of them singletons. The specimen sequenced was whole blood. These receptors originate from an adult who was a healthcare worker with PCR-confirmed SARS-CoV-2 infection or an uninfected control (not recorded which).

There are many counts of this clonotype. CDR3 sequence (DNA): TGTGCCAGCAGCCCAACGCGGGTAAATACGCAGTATTTT. Translation: CASSPTRVNTQYF. The V gene is TRBV9, the J gene TRBJ2-3, with D possibly matching TRBD2 (5 bases). V dropped 4 bases and J dropped 7 bases, with 13 bases sitting between them. CDR1 and CDR2 from the germline V gene are SGDLS and YYNGEE. This CDR3 contains 13 residues.

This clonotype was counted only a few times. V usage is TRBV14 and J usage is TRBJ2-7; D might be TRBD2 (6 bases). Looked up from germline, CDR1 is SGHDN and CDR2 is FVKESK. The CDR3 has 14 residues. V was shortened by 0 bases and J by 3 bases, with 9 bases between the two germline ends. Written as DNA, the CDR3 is TGTGCCAGCAGCCAAGAAAGGGGACTCTACGAGCAGTACTTC. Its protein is CASSQERGLYEQYF.

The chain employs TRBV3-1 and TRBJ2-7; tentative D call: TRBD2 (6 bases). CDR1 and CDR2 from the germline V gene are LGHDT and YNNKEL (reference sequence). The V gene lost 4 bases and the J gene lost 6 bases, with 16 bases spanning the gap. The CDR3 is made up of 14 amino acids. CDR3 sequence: CASSPWEKEGEQYF. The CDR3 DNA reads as TGTGCCAGCAGCCCCTGGGAAAAGGAGGGCGAGCAGTACTTC.

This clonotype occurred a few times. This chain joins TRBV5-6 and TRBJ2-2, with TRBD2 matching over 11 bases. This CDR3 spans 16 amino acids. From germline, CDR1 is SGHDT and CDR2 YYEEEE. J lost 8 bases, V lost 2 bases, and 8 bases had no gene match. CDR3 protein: CASSFRTSGRTGELFF. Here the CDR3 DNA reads TGTGCCAGCAGCTTCCGGACTAGCGGGCGTACAGGGGAGCTGTTTTTT.

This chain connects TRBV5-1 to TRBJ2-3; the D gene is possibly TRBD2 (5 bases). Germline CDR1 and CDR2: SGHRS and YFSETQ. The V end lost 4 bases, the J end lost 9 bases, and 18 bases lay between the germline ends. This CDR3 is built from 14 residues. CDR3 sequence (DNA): TGCGCCAGCAGCCTGAGAGGGCTAGGAGAGACGCAGTATTTT. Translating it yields CASSLRGLGETQYF.

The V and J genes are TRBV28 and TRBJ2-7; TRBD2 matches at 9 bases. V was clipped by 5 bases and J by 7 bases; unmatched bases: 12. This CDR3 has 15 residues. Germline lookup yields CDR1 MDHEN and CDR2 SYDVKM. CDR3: CASSGASGGFWEQYF. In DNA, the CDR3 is TGTGCCAGCAGTGGGGCGAGCGGGGGGTTTTGGGAGCAGTACTTC.

CDR3 sequence (DNA): TGTGCCAGCAGCCAACAAGCCGGGACAGCTAACTATGGCTACACCTTC. This gives the protein CASSQQAGTANYGYTF. This rearrangement joins TRBV3-1 to TRBJ1-2, with TRBD1 matching 7 bases. Germline assignment: CDR1 LGHDT and CDR2 YNNKEL (reference sequence). The CDR3 runs to 16 residues. J was trimmed by 0 bases and V by 2 bases; bases with no gene match: 6.

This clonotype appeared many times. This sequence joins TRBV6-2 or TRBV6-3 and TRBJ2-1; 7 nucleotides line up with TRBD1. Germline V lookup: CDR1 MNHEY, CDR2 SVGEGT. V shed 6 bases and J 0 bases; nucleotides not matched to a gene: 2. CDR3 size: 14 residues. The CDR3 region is CASRGQSSYNEQFF. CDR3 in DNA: TGTGCCAGCAGGGGACAGAGCTCCTACAATGAGCAGTTCTTC.

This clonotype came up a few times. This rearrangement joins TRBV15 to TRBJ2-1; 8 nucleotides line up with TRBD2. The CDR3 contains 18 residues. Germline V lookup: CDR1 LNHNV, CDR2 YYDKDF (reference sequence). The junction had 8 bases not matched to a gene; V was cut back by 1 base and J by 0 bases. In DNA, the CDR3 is TGTGCCACCAGCAGAGTCGGCGGCGGGGGGCACTCCTACAATGAGCAGTTCTTC. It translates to CATSRVGGGGHSYNEQFF. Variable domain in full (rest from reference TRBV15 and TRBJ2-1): DAMVIQNPRYQVTQFGKPVTLSCSQTLNHNVMYWYQQKSSQAPKLLFHYYDKDFNNEADTPDNFQSRRPNTSFCFLDIRSPGLGDTAMYLCATSRVGGGGHSYNEQFFGPGTRLTVL.

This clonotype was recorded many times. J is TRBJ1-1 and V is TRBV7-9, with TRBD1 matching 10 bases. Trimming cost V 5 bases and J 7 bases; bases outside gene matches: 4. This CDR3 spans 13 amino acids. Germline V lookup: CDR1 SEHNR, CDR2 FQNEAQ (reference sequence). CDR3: CASSLDRGIEAFF. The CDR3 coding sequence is TGTGCCAGCAGCCTGGACAGGGGGATTGAAGCTTTCTTT.

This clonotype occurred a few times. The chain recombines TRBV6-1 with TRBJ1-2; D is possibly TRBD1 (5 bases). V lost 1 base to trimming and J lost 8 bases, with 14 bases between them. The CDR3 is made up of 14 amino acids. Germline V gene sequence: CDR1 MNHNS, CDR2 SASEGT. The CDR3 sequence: CASSEGGWGAGYTF. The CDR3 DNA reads TGTGCCAGCAGTGAAGGCGGATGGGGCGCGGGCTACACCTTC.

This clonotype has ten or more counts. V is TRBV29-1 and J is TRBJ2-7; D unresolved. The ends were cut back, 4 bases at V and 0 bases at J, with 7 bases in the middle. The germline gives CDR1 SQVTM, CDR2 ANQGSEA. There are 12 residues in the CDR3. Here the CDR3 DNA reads TGCAGCGTTGGACCAGTCTCCTACGAGCAGTACTTC. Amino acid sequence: CSVGPVSYEQYF.

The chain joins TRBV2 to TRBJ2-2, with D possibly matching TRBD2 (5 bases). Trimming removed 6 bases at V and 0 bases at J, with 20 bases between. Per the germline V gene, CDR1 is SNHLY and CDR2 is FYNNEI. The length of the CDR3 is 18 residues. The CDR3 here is CASSVPLSAAANTGELFF. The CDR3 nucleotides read TGTGCCAGCAGCGTCCCACTTTCAGCGGCGGCGAACACCGGGGAGCTGTTTTTT. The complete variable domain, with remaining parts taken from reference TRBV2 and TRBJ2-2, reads EPEVTQTPSHQVTQMGQEVILRCVPISNHLYFYWYRQILGQKVEFLVSFYNNEISEKSEIFDDQFSVERPDGSNFTLKIRSTKLEDSAMYFCASSVPLSAAANTGELFFGEGSRLTVL.

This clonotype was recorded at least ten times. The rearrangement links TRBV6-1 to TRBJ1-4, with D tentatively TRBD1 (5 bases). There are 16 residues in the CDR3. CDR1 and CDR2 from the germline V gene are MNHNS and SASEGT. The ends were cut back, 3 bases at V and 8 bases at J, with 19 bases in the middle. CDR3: CASSEWSRGREEKLFF. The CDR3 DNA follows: TGTGCCAGCAGTGAGTGGAGTAGGGGAAGGGAAGAAAAACTGTTTTTT.

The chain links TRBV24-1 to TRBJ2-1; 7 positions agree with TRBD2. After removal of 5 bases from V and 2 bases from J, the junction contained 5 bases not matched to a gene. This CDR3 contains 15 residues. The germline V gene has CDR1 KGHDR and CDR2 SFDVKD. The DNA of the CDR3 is TGTGCCACCAGTGGGCGCGGGAGCCCCTACAATGAGCAGTTCTTC. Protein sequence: CATSGRGSPYNEQFF.

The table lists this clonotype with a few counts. This CDR3 reads CASSLRGFNEKLFF. The CDR3 DNA reads TGTGCCAGCAGCTTACGAGGATTTAATGAAAAACTGTTTTTT. The chain employs TRBV7-6 and TRBJ1-4; no clear D gene. Trimming shortened V by 2 bases and J by 4 bases, and 8 bases separated the two germline ends. The CDR3 covers 14 residues. In germline, CDR1 is SGHVS, CDR2 FNYEAQ.

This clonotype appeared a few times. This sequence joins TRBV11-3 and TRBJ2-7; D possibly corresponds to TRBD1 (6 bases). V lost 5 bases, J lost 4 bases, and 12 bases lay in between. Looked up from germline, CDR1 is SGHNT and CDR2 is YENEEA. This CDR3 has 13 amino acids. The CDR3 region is CASSDGQSYEQYF. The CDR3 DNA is TGTGCCAGCAGCGATGGACAGTCATACGAGCAGTACTTC.

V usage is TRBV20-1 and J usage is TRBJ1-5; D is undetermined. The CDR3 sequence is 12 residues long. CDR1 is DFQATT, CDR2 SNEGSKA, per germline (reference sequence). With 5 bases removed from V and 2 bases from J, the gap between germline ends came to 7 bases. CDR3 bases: TGCAGTGCTCTCTCGGGCAATCAGCCCCAGCATTTT. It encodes CSALSGNQPQHF.

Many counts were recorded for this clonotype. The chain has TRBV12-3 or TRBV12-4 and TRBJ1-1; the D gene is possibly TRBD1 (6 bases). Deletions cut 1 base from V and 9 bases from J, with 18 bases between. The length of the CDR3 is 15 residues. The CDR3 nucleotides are TGTGCCAGCAGTTTAGACCCCTCGGGACACGCAAAAGCTTTCTTT. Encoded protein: CASSLDPSGHAKAFF.